These T cell receptor beta chains were read from a single sample in a study of identifying expanded T cells in peripheral blood. TCRdb keeps only in-frame clones here, not all; method: immunoSEQ multiplex PCR. The table shows 100,000 to 150,000 clones, with 75% to 90% occurring only once. The sample taken for sequencing was blood. These receptor sequences come from a person aged 18 to 70 in good health. CDR3s include the opening cysteine and the closing phenylalanine or tryptophan. Fields, in order: clone size, J gene, V gene, D gene, CDR3 protein, CDR3 DNA. A D gene is named only where the DNA matches it firmly. Clone sizes are given selectively: once, few, many, or a class where the clone is expanded.

>.|TRBJ1-2|TRBV6-6|.
CASSYPAGAHYGYTF
TGTGCCAGCAGTTACCCGGCGGGGGCTCACTATGGCTACACCTTC
>.|TRBJ1-2|TRBV5-4|TRBD1
CASSSDRTVTF
TGTGCCAGCAGCTCGGACAGGACTGTGACCTTC
>.|TRBJ1-1|TRBV6-5|.
CASSYVLGGTEAFF
TGTGCCAGCAGTTACGTTCTCGGGGGCACTGAAGCTTTCTTT
>.|TRBJ2-7|TRBV7-9|.
CASSFTDGSYEQYF
TGTGCCAGCAGCTTCACAGATGGCTCCTACGAGCAGTACTTC
>.|TRBJ1-5|TRBV28|TRBD1
CASSQGGQPQHF
TGTGCCAGCAGTCAGGGGGGCCAGCCCCAGCATTTT
>.|TRBJ1-2|TRBV6-1|TRBD1
CASSEVGQRSLGGYTF
TGTGCCAGCAGTGAAGTGGGACAGAGATCGTTGGGTGGCTACACCTTC
>.|TRBJ2-4|TRBV28|TRBD1
CASSLTGEGKNIQYF
TGTGCCAGCAGCCTAACAGGGGAAGGCAAAAACATTCAGTACTTC
>.|TRBJ1-1|TRBV27|.
CASSYQGRTNTEAFF
TGTGCCAGCAGTTACCAGGGACGGACGAACACTGAAGCTTTCTTT
>.|TRBJ2-5|TRBV7-2|TRBD2
CASSFSLAGGQETQYF
TGTGCCAGCAGCTTCTCTCTAGCGGGAGGACAAGAGACCCAGTACTTC
>once|TRBJ1-2|TRBV28|.
CASSQGTGPGYTF
TGTGCCAGCAGTCAGGGAACAGGGCCTGGCTACACCTTC
>.|TRBJ1-1|TRBV11-3|TRBD1
CASSSGTRGQAFF
TGTGCCAGCAGCTCCGGTACGAGGGGGCAAGCTTTCTTT
>.|TRBJ2-1|TRBV7-9|TRBD2
CASSLVGLAGGNEQFF
TGTGCCAGCAGCTTAGTCGGACTAGCGGGGGGTAATGAGCAGTTCTTC
>few|TRBJ2-5|TRBV6-5|.
CASSYSGTQYF
TGTGCCAGCAGTTACTCGGGGACCCAGTACTTC
>.|TRBJ1-5|TRBV19|.
CASSTGPGQPQHF
TGTGCCAGTAGTACCGGCCCAGGTCAGCCCCAGCATTTT
>.|TRBJ2-3|TRBV5-4|.
CASSLDSHNTDTQYF
TGTGCCAGCAGCTTGGATTCCCATAACACAGATACGCAGTATTTT
>.|TRBJ2-1|TRBV28|.
CASSLGAYNEQFF
TGTGCCAGCAGTTTAGGGGCCTACAATGAGCAGTTCTTC
>.|TRBJ1-1|TRBV10-3|TRBD1
CAISVGTGGSTEAFF
TGTGCCATCAGTGTCGGGACAGGGGGCTCAACTGAAGCTTTCTTT
>.|TRBJ1-2|TRBV14|.
CASSQDISDGYTF
TGTGCCAGCAGCCAAGACATCTCTGACGGCTACACCTTC
>few|TRBJ2-1|TRBV27|.
CASSLSGRNEQFF
TGTGCCAGCAGTTTAAGCGGGCGGAATGAGCAGTTCTTC
>.|TRBJ2-7|TRBV10-3|TRBD1
CAISDLSTGTAPYEQYF
TGTGCCATCAGTGATCTTTCCACCGGGACAGCGCCCTACGAGCAGTACTTC
>.|TRBJ1-1|TRBV2|.
CASSGLRGAEAFF
TGTGCCAGCAGTGGATTGAGGGGCGCTGAAGCTTTCTTT
>once|TRBJ1-2|TRBV21-1|.
CASSKDWDRVGGYTF
TGTGCCAGCAGCAAAGATTGGGACAGGGTGGGTGGCTACACCTTC
>.|TRBJ2-3|TRBV5-1|TRBD2
CASQAGTSGTSGNTQYF
TGCGCCTCACAAGCCGGGACTAGCGGGACGAGCGGAAATACGCAGTATTTT
>.|TRBJ1-4|TRBV14|.
CASSQGIGLHEKLFF
TGTGCCAGCAGCCAAGGTATTGGGCTCCATGAAAAACTGTTTTTT
>.|TRBJ1-2|TRBV7-2|TRBD1
CASSLYGQGAYGYTF
TGTGCCAGCAGCTTGTACGGACAGGGTGCCTATGGCTACACCTTC
>.|TRBJ2-5|TRBV4-1|.
CASSQATAAQETQYF
TGCGCCAGCAGCCAAGCCACGGCAGCACAAGAGACCCAGTACTTC
>.|TRBJ2-1|TRBV10-2|.
CASRDLSYNEQFF
TGCGCCAGCAGGGACTTATCCTACAATGAGCAGTTCTTC
>few|TRBJ1-5|TRBV19|.
CASSIGSGVSNQPQHF
TGTGCCAGTAGTATCGGATCAGGGGTCAGCAATCAGCCCCAGCATTTT
>.|TRBJ1-1|TRBV19|.
CASSIATRNTEAFF
TGTGCCAGTAGTATCGCGACGCGGAACACTGAAGCTTTCTTT
>.|TRBJ2-3|TRBV7-9|.
CASSLSSTSTDTQYF
TGTGCCAGCAGCTTGTCGTCAACTAGCACAGATACGCAGTATTTT
>.|TRBJ1-4|TRBV4-3|.
CASSRRQGHEKLFF
TGCGCCAGCAGCCGACGCCAGGGGCATGAAAAACTGTTTTTT
>once|TRBJ1-2|TRBV27|.
CASSFLAGRGSNYGYTF
TGTGCCAGCAGCTTCCTGGCAGGGAGGGGTTCTAACTATGGCTACACCTTC
>.|TRBJ2-7|TRBV4-1|.
CASSRTGGSGISYEQYF
TGCGCCAGCAGCCGGACCGGCGGTAGTGGTATTTCCTACGAGCAGTACTTC
>.|TRBJ2-1|TRBV5-1|.
CASSADSPHEQFF
TGCGCCAGCAGCGCGGACAGCCCCCATGAGCAGTTCTTC
>.|TRBJ1-2|TRBV2|.
CASSEAESYGYTF
TGTGCCAGCAGTGAGGCGGAGAGCTATGGCTACACCTTC
>.|TRBJ1-1|TRBV18|.
CASSPTVNTEAFF
TGTGCCAGCTCACCCACAGTGAACACTGAAGCTTTCTTT
>.|TRBJ2-5|TRBV18|.
CASSPGVTGEATQYF
TGTGCCAGCTCACCAGGGGTGACTGGGGAGGCGACCCAGTACTTC
>.|TRBJ2-7|TRBV7-2|TRBD1
CASSSDRGPYEQYF
TGTGCCAGCAGCTCAGACAGGGGGCCGTACGAGCAGTACTTC
>once|TRBJ2-3|TRBV6-6|.
CASSLGMGTDTQYF
TGTGCCAGCAGTCTTGGGATGGGCACAGATACGCAGTATTTT
>.|TRBJ2-7|TRBV30|TRBD2
CACTPLGGESYEQYF
TGTGCCTGCACCCCCCTCGGGGGGGAGTCCTACGAGCAGTACTTC
>few|TRBJ2-3|TRBV6-1|.
CASRGDLTSTDTQYF
TGTGCCAGCAGAGGTGACTTAACTAGCACAGATACGCAGTATTTT
>.|TRBJ2-3|TRBV29-1|.
CSVDVGADTQYF
TGCAGCGTTGATGTGGGAGCAGATACGCAGTATTTT
>.|TRBJ1-4|TRBV4-3|.
CASSDGSKSEKLFF
TGCGCCAGCTCAGACGGGAGTAAGTCAGAAAAACTGTTTTTT
>.|TRBJ2-4|TRBV10-3|TRBD1
CAISDGTGEDIQYF
TGTGCCATCAGTGATGGGACAGGGGAAGACATTCAGTACTTC
>.|TRBJ1-5|TRBV28|.
CASSPDQPQHF
TGTGCCAGCAGTCCCGATCAGCCCCAGCATTTT
>.|TRBJ2-1|TRBV11-2|.
CASSLSRTLEQFF
TGTGCCAGCAGCTTATCTCGGACCTTAGAGCAGTTCTTC
>.|TRBJ1-5|TRBV5-1|.
CASSLGGSNQPQHF
TGCGCCAGCAGCTTGGGCGGGAGCAATCAGCCCCAGCATTTT
>.|TRBJ2-5|TRBV11-2|.
CASSIELTQYF
TGTGCCAGCAGCATAGAATTGACCCAGTACTTC
>.|TRBJ2-7|TRBV19|.
CASSIAPSYEQYF
TGTGCCAGTAGTATAGCACCCTCCTACGAGCAGTACTTC
>few|TRBJ2-7|TRBV5-1|TRBD2
CASSWSTSGRARGEQYF
TGCGCCAGCAGCTGGAGCACTAGCGGGAGGGCCCGCGGGGAGCAGTACTTC
>.|TRBJ2-3|TRBV7-3|TRBD2
CASRLGGADTQYF
TGTGCCAGCAGGTTGGGAGGGGCAGATACGCAGTATTTT
>.|TRBJ2-7|TRBV6-1|.
CASRPLEQYF
TGTGCCAGCAGGCCCCTGGAGCAGTACTTC
>.|TRBJ1-2|TRBV10-3|TRBD1
CAISPNMGTADFYGYTF
TGTGCCATCAGCCCCAATATGGGGACAGCCGACTTCTATGGCTACACCTTC
>.|TRBJ1-3|TRBV7-9|.
CASSQEVGRGRNTIYF
TGTGCCAGCAGCCAAGAGGTCGGCAGGGGTAGAAACACCATATATTTT
>.|TRBJ2-3|TRBV2|.
CASRHRSGPDTQYF
TGTGCCAGCCGGCATCGGTCAGGGCCAGATACGCAGTATTTT
>.|TRBJ1-2|TRBV9|TRBD1
CASSQTGGNYGYTF
TGTGCCAGCAGCCAGACAGGGGGGAACTATGGCTACACCTTC